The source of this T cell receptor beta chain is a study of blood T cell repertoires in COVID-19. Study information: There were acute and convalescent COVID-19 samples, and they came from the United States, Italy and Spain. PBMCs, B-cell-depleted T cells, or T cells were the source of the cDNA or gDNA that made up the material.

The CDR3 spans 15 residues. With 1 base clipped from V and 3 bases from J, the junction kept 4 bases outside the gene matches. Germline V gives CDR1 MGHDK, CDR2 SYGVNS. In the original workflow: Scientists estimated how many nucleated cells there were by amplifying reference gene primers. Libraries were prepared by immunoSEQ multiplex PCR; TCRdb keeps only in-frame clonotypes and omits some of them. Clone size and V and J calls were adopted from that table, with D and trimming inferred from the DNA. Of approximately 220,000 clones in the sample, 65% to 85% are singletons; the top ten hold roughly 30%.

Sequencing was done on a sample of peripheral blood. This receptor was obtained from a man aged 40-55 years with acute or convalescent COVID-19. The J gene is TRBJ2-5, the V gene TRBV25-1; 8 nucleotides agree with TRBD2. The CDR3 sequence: CASSEFRREEETQYF. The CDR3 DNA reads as TGTGCCAGCAGTGAATTTAGGCGGGAGGAAGAGACCCAGTACTTC.